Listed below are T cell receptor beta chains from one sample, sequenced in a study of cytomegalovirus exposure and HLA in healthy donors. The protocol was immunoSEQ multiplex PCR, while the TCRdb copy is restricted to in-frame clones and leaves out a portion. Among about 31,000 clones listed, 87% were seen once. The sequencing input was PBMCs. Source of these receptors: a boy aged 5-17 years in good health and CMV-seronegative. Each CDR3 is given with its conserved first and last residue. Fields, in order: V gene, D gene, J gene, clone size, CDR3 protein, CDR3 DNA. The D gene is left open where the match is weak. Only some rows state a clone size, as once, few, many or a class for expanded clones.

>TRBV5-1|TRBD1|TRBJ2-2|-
CASFTGGNGELFF
TGCGCCAGCTTCACAGGGGGAAACGGGGAGCTGTTTTTT
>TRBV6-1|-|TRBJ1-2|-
CASSQQAGGYGYTF
TGTGCCAGCAGTCAACAGGCGGGAGGGTATGGCTACACCTTC
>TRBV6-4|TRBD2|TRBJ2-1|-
CASSILAGGGNEQFF
TGTGCCAGCAGTATTCTAGCGGGGGGGGGCAATGAGCAGTTCTTC
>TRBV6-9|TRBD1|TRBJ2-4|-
CASSWEDTAGGVKNIQYF
TGTGCCAGCAGTTGGGAGGACACAGCAGGGGGCGTCAAAAACATTCAGTACTTC
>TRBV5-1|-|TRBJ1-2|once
CASSLSPGWGYGYTF
TGCGCCAGCAGCTTGTCCCCAGGGTGGGGCTATGGCTACACCTTC
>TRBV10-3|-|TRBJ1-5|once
CAISEGGAPEQPQHF
TGTGCCATCAGTGAAGGGGGGGCGCCGGAGCAGCCCCAGCATTTT
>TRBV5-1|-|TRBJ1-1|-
CASSLGMREATEAFF
TGCGCCAGCAGCTTGGGGATGAGGGAAGCCACTGAAGCTTTCTTT
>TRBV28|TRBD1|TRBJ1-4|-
CASSTGQGLGEKLFF
TGTGCCAGCAGTACGGGACAGGGGTTGGGTGAAAAACTGTTTTTT
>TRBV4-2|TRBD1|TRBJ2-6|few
CASSQQGDSGANVLTF
TGTGCCAGCAGCCAACAGGGGGACTCTGGGGCCAACGTCCTGACTTTC
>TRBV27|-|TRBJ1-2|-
CASSLSGGDYGYTF
TGTGCCAGCAGTTTATCGGGGGGTGACTATGGCTACACCTTC
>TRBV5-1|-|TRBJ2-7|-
CASSSDRPAYEQYF
TGCGCCAGCAGCTCAGACAGACCGGCCTACGAGCAGTACTTC
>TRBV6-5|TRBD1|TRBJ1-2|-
CASSYQGQSYGYTF
TGTGCCAGCAGTTACCAGGGACAGTCCTATGGCTACACCTTC
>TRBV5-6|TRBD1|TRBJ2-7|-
CASSLYSARGSYEQYF
TGTGCCAGCAGCTTGTATTCCGCCAGGGGGTCCTACGAGCAGTACTTC
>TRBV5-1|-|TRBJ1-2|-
CASSLVPTAAEGYTF
TGCGCCAGCAGCTTGGTCCCGACAGCCGCTGAGGGCTACACCTTC
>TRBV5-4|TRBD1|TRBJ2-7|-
CASSPGTGGFYEQYF
TGTGCCAGCAGCCCCGGGACAGGTGGCTTCTACGAGCAGTACTTC
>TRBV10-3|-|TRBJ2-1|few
CAIRGDSIQFF
TGTGCCATCAGGGGGGACTCAATTCAGTTCTTC
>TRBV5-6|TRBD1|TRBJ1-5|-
CASSLAGGGSNQPQHF
TGTGCCAGCAGCTTGGCAGGGGGCGGGAGCAATCAGCCCCAGCATTTT
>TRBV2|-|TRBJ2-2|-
CAMSGLSGATGELFF
TGTGCCATGTCGGGTTTGAGCGGAGCCACCGGGGAGCTGTTTTTT
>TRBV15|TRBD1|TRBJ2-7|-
CATSPGQGGFQQYF
TGTGCCACCAGCCCGGGACAGGGTGGTTTTCAGCAGTACTTC
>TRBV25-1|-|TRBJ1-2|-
CASRAGPPNYGYTF
TGTGCCAGCAGAGCGGGCCCTCCTAACTATGGCTACACCTTC
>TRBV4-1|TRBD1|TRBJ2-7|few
CASSHPGQGTYEQYF
TGCGCCAGCAGCCATCCGGGACAGGGGACTTACGAGCAGTACTTC
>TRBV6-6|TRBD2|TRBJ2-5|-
CASSYGGGGEETQYF
TGTGCCAGCAGTTACGGAGGCGGGGGAGAAGAGACCCAGTACTTC
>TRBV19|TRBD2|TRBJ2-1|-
CASTPTSGGANEQFF
TGTGCCAGTACCCCGACTAGCGGGGGGGCAAATGAGCAGTTCTTC
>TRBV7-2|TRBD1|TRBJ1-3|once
CASSLDTSRDRIYF
TGTGCCAGCAGCTTAGATACCAGCCGGGACAGAATATATTTT
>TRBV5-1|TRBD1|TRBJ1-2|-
CASRNRTGNGYTF
TGCGCCAGCCGTAATCGGACAGGGAATGGCTACACCTTC
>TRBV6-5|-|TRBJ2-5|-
CASSFGPTEGETQYF
TGTGCCAGCAGTTTTGGCCCTACAGAGGGAGAGACCCAGTACTTC
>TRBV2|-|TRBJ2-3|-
CASSRSPDSTTDTQYF
TGTGCCAGCAGCCGTAGCCCCGACAGTACCACAGATACGCAGTATTTT
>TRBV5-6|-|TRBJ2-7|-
CASSLEDRFLNSYEQYF
TGTGCCAGCAGCTTGGAGGACAGATTTTTAAACTCCTACGAGCAGTACTTC